This T cell receptor beta chain derives from a study of T cell repertoires in cytomegalovirus infection. General study results and limits: Ex vivo responses were dominated by HLA-C-restricted CMV-specific TCR beta clonotypes.

One entry per CDR3 protein, called by TCRdb with MiXCR from the reads. The repertoire holds around 770,000 distinct CDR3 sequences, with 25% to 35% as singletons. As to this clonotype: Its specificity is not known.

The source is a human donor in good health (CMV status not recorded). Some clones in this sample may be carry-over from other donors' samples. The specimen comprised cultured CD8+ T cells from PBMCs, sampled from culture after CMV antigen stimulation.

This CDR3 is CASSIESSHMNTEAFF. The CDR3 DNA reads as TGTGCCAGCAGTATCGAGTCCAGCCACATGAACACTGAAGCTTTCTTT. The chain uses TRBV6-5 and TRBJ1-1, with D uncertain. Deletions cut 5 bases from V and 0 bases from J, with 16 bases between. In germline, CDR1 is MNHEY, CDR2 SVGAGI. The CDR3 totals 16 residues.